This passage covers 18 T cell receptor beta chains from one sample sequenced in a study of T cells after yellow fever vaccination. TCRdb re-analysed the 5' RACE reads in MiXCR, keeping a single row per CDR3 protein. The data hold about 340,000 distinct CDR3 sequences, with about 4% observed a single time. The input for sequencing was PBMCs, taken 5 days after the yellow fever booster vaccination. These receptors all come from a man aged 18 to 30 who received the YFV17D yellow fever vaccine.

The table lists this clonotype with a few counts. V and J are TRBV4-1 and TRBJ2-1; perhaps TRBD2 as D (6 bases). Germline lookup yields CDR1 MGHRA and CDR2 YSYEKL. V lost 0 bases and J 6 bases, leaving 12 bases between the germline ends. CDR3 length: 15 residues. The CDR3 coding sequence is TGCGCCAGCAGCCAAGATCCCTCACTAGCCAATGAGCAGTTCTTC. This codes for CASSQDPSLANEQFF.

The V gene is TRBV11-2, the J gene TRBJ2-7, with D perhaps matching TRBD2 (5 bases). The CDR3 sequence is 15 residues long. From germline, CDR1 is SGHAT and CDR2 FQNNGV. The V end was cut by 4 bases, the J end by 0 bases, with 13 bases between. CDR3 protein: CASSSPKGSSYEQYF. The CDR3 nucleotides read TGTGCCAGCAGCTCCCCTAAAGGGAGCTCCTACGAGCAGTACTTC.

This clonotype was seen a handful of times. The rearrangement joins TRBV6-5 to TRBJ2-2, with no clear D. There are 15 residues in the CDR3. V lost 0 bases and J 3 bases, leaving 8 bases between the germline ends. Germline CDR1 is MNHEY and CDR2 is SVGAGI. The CDR3 DNA reads TGTGCCAGCAGTTACTCACCAGAGCACACCGGGGAGCTGTTTTTT. Its protein product is CASSYSPEHTGELFF.

The chain recombines TRBV25-1 with TRBJ1-1; the match to TRBD1 covers 7 bases. Unmatched junction bases numbered 2, after V lost 1 base and J lost 0 bases. Per germline, CDR1 MGHDK and CDR2 SYGVNS. The CDR3 length is 15 residues. In DNA form, the CDR3 reads TGTGCCAGCAGTGAATCGGGACAGCTGAACACTGAAGCTTTCTTT. The encoded protein is CASSESGQLNTEAFF.

The J gene is TRBJ2-5, the V gene TRBV6-6; D might be TRBD2 (7 bases). CDR3 length: 14 residues. V was shortened by 6 bases and J by 10 bases, with 21 bases between the two germline ends. Germline V gives CDR1 MNHNY, CDR2 SVGAGI (reference sequence). This CDR3 reads CASRGGLGGAHQYF. The CDR3 nucleotides are TGTGCCAGCAGAGGTGGACTAGGGGGAGCGCACCAGTACTTC.

The chain carries TRBV5-6 and TRBJ2-5; 12 nucleotides line up with TRBD2. V trimming: 2 bases; J trimming: 9 bases; junction bases outside the gene matches: 5. Germline-derived CDR1 and CDR2 are SGHDT and YYEEEE. The CDR3 is 14 amino acids. In DNA form, the CDR3 reads TGTGCCAGCAGCTTAGGACTAGCGGGGCAGGCCCAGTACTTC. This codes for CASSLGLAGQAQYF.

This clonotype was seen many times. One junction end disagrees with the germline gene, perhaps due to a read error. The rearrangement links TRBV20-1 to TRBJ2-1; D may be TRBD1 (6 bases). The CDR3 loop spans 15 amino acids. Per germline, CDR1 DFQATT and CDR2 SNEGSKA (reference sequence). The CDR3 DNA reads TGCAGTGCTCGAGAGGGGAGACAGGCCTACAATGAGCAGTTCTTC. Protein: CSAREGRQAYNEQFF.

This clonotype was counted many times. The chain combines TRBV10-3 with TRBJ2-3; TRBD1 is a possible D gene (7 bases). The CDR3 contains 15 residues. Germline V CDR1 and CDR2: ENHRY, SYGVKD. The V end was cut by 7 bases, the J end by 0 bases, with 14 bases between. The CDR3 loop reads CAITEEGASTDTQYF. The CDR3 bases are TGTGCCATCACCGAGGAGGGGGCTAGCACAGATACGCAGTATTTT.

This clonotype appeared a few times. The chain joins TRBV5-1 to TRBJ2-7; D gene unclear. This CDR3 region has 12 residues. V was shortened by 4 bases and J by 5 bases, with 10 bases between the two germline ends. CDR1 and CDR2 from the germline V gene are SGHRS and YFSETQ. The CDR3 sequence is CASSPDFDEQYF. The CDR3 nucleotides read TGCGCCAGCAGCCCAGACTTCGACGAGCAGTACTTC.

This clonotype was seen a few times. This chain uses TRBV7-9 with TRBJ1-1; TRBD1 is a possible D gene (6 bases). Germline assignment: CDR1 SEHNR and CDR2 FQNEAQ (reference sequence). Trimming took off 5 bases at V and 0 bases at J, with 13 bases between the two ends. The CDR3 contains 15 residues. Here the CDR3 reads CASSGSGTMNTEAFF. The CDR3 nucleotides are TGTGCCAGCAGCGGTTCCGGGACAATGAACACTGAAGCTTTCTTT.

The sample holds many counts of this clonotype. This chain joins TRBV5-1 and TRBJ2-5; the D gene is possibly TRBD2 (6 bases). The V end lost 2 bases, the J end lost 5 bases, and 13 bases lay between the germline ends. Germline CDR1 is SGHRS and CDR2 is YFSETQ. CDR3 length: 14 residues. CDR3 nucleotides: TGCGCCAGCAGCTTCCGCGGGATTGAGGAGACCCAGTACTTC. Residues: CASSFRGIEETQYF.

The rearrangement joins TRBV7-2 to TRBJ2-4; 14 bases fit TRBD2. Germline V gene lookup returns CDR1 SGHTA and CDR2 FQGNSA. After removal of 6 bases from V and 0 bases from J, the junction contained 7 bases not matched to a gene. The CDR3 has 18 residues. CDR3: CASSSGLAGGLAKNIQYF. The CDR3 DNA is TGTGCCAGCAGTTCAGGACTAGCGGGGGGATTAGCCAAAAACATTCAGTACTTC.

This rearrangement joins TRBV4-3 to TRBJ2-1; either TRBD1 or TRBD2 may fit D (5 bases each). V lost 4 bases, J lost 9 bases, and 16 bases lay in between. Germline CDR1 reads LGHNA; CDR2 reads YSLEER. The CDR3 loop spans 14 amino acids. CDR3 amino acids: CASSPVGRVGEQFF. CDR3 nucleotides: TGCGCCAGCAGCCCGGTGGGACGCGTTGGTGAGCAGTTCTTC.

The rearrangement links TRBV12-3 or TRBV12-4 to TRBJ2-5, with unresolved D. V lost 5 bases and J lost 5, with 15 bases in between. CDR3 length: 14 amino acids. The CDR3 loop is CASSPPWLRETQYF. The CDR3 DNA sequence: TGTGCCAGCAGTCCGCCGTGGCTAAGGGAGACCCAGTACTTC.

This clonotype has more than one count but fewer than ten. The chain combines TRBV18 with TRBJ2-7, with D possibly matching TRBD1 (6 bases). The V gene lost 2 bases and the J gene lost 7 bases, with 12 bases spanning the gap. The CDR3 has 13 amino acids. Germline assignment: CDR1 KGHSH and CDR2 LQKENI. CDR3 DNA sequence: TGTGCCAGCTCACCAATGGAACAGGGAGAGCAGTACGTC. Amino acids: CASSPMEQGEQYV.

The chain employs TRBV4-3 and TRBJ2-2; D gene ambiguous. CDR1 and CDR2 from the germline V gene are LGHNA and YSLEER. This CDR3 is built from 15 residues. V lost 3 bases and J lost 5, with 13 bases in between. The CDR3 spells CASSHTFPRTGELFF. For the CDR3, the DNA is TGCGCCAGCAGCCACACATTCCCCCGGACCGGGGAGCTGTTTTTT.

This clonotype has just a few counts. This chain uses TRBV11-2 with TRBJ1-3, with 7 nucleotides matching TRBD1. V shed 5 bases, J shed 2 bases, and the junction held 6 bases outside the gene matches. This CDR3 comprises 15 residues. Germline V gene sequence: CDR1 SGHAT, CDR2 FQNNGV. The CDR3 coding sequence is TGTGCCAGCAGCACAGCCGGACAGGCTGGAAACACCATATATTTT. Its protein product is CASSTAGQAGNTIYF. Looking up the rest from reference TRBV11-2 and TRBJ1-3 gives the full variable domain: EAGVAQSPRYKIIEKRQSVAFWCNPISGHATLYWYQQILGQGPKLLIQFQNNGVVDDSQLPKDRFSAERLKGVDSTLKIQPAKLEDSAVYLCASSTAGQAGNTIYFGEGSWLTVV.

This clonotype was recorded many times. This sequence joins TRBV20-1 and TRBJ1-5; a weak D match, TRBD1 (5 bases). The V and J ends lost 6 bases and 2 bases respectively, with 11 bases between them. The CDR3 is 13 amino acids. Germline loops: CDR1 DFQATT, CDR2 SNEGSKA (reference sequence). In DNA, the CDR3 is TGCAGTGCCCTCGGACACGGCAATCAGCCCCAGCATTTT. This sequence encodes CSALGHGNQPQHF.